Shown below are 17 T cell receptor beta chains from a single sample sequenced in a study of blood T cell repertoires in COVID-19. The method was immunoSEQ multiplex PCR; TCRdb's version includes in-frame clones alone and lacks a portion of them. Of under 65,000 clones listed, over 80% were seen once; the top ten hold 1.2% to 1.5%. The source material was peripheral blood. These receptors were obtained from a man aged 55-75 years with acute or convalescent COVID-19.

This chain links TRBV2 with TRBJ1-5; no reliable D call. CDR1 SNHLY and CDR2 FYNNEI come from the germline V gene. V lost 0 bases to trimming and J lost 1 base, with 10 bases between them. CDR3 size: 16 residues. The CDR3 nucleotides read TGTGCCAGCAGTGAAGCCGGACTCAGAAGCAATCAGCCCCAGCATTTT. It specifies CASSEAGLRSNQPQHF.

The chain has TRBV6-5 and TRBJ2-5, with D hard to call. In germline, CDR1 is MNHEY, CDR2 SVGAGI. V lost 8 bases and J 2 bases, leaving 12 bases between the germline ends. The CDR3 length is 13 residues. The CDR3 coding sequence is TGTGCCAGCCGGCTCGAGGCTCAAGAGACCCAGTACTTC. This gives the protein CASRLEAQETQYF.

The J gene is TRBJ1-2, the V gene TRBV28; 7 nucleotides match TRBD1. Germline V CDR1 and CDR2: MDHEN, SYDVKM. The trim removed 4 bases at V and 2 bases at J, leaving 4 bases unmatched. This CDR3 is 14 amino acids long. The CDR3 coding sequence is TGTGCCAGCAGTTCTTCAGGGGGAAACTATGGCTACACCTTC. This sequence encodes CASSSSGGNYGYTF.

The chain couples TRBV6-5 to TRBJ1-2, with 10 bases matching TRBD1. Looked up from germline, CDR1 is MNHEY and CDR2 is SVGAGI. This CDR3 has 15 residues. With 6 bases clipped from V and 7 bases from J, the junction kept 11 bases outside the gene matches. CDR3 sequence: CASSPLTGGQVGYTF. The CDR3 region has the DNA TGTGCCAGCAGCCCCTTGACAGGGGGCCAGGTTGGCTACACCTTC.

The rearrangement uses TRBV30 and TRBJ1-4; D is perhaps TRBD1 (6 bases). V dropped 4 bases and J dropped 2 bases, with 11 bases sitting between them. The CDR3 spans 14 residues. Per germline, CDR1 GTSNPN and CDR2 SVGIG (reference sequence). CDR3 bases: TGTGCCTGGAAGTTGGGGGCCACTAATGAAAAACTGTTTTTT. It translates to CAWKLGATNEKLFF.

The chain links TRBV7-8 to TRBJ2-7, with TRBD1 matching over 10 bases. The V gene's germline CDR1 is SGHVS and CDR2 FQNEAQ. V lost 5 bases to trimming and J lost 6 bases; unmatched junction nucleotides: 13. The CDR3 has 16 amino acids. The CDR3 is CASSPPPGQGRIEQYF. Here the CDR3 DNA reads TGTGCCAGCAGCCCTCCCCCGGGACAGGGGAGGATCGAGCAGTACTTC.

In DNA, the CDR3 is TGTGCCATCGGACGAGCGGGACCCTACAATGAGCAGTTCTTC. Its protein product is CAIGRAGPYNEQFF. The V call is TRBV10-3, the J call TRBJ2-1; 7 positions agree with TRBD2. Germline CDR1 reads ENHRY; CDR2 reads SYGVKD. The junction had 6 bases not matched to a gene; V was cut back by 8 bases and J by 2 bases. The CDR3 totals 14 residues.

The chain employs TRBV7-2 and TRBJ2-7; 7 positions agree with TRBD1. This CDR3 has 15 residues. Germline loops: CDR1 SGHTA, CDR2 FQGNSA. With 5 bases clipped from V and 0 bases from J, the junction kept 7 bases outside the gene matches. CDR3 loop: CASSHGQASSYEQYF. In DNA, the CDR3 is TGTGCCAGCAGCCATGGACAGGCGAGCTCCTACGAGCAGTACTTC.

CDR3 sequence (DNA): TGTGCCAGCAGTACCCCCGGGGGAAAACTGTTTTTT. Translating gives CASSTPGGKLFF. V usage is TRBV11-2 and J usage is TRBJ1-4, with D possibly matching TRBD1 (5 bases). Between the trimmed V and J ends, which lost 6 bases and 10 bases, there was a span of 12 bases. CDR1 and CDR2 from the germline V gene are SGHAT and FQNNGV. The CDR3 has 12 amino acids.

V gene TRBV9 combines with J gene TRBJ2-3; 8 bases are a match to TRBD2. Trimming at V came to 4 bases and at J to 2 bases, leaving 9 bases not matched to a gene. CDR1 SGDLS and CDR2 YYNGEE come from the germline V gene. CDR3 size: 16 residues. The CDR3 nucleotides read TGTGCCAGCAGCCCCCCTACGGGAGGGACCACAGATACGCAGTATTTT. It specifies CASSPPTGGTTDTQYF.

The V gene is TRBV29-1, the J gene TRBJ2-3; tentative D call: TRBD1 (5 bases). Trimming took 6 bases from V and 1 from J, leaving 11 bases between them. Germline loops: CDR1 SQVTM, CDR2 ANQGSEA. CDR3 length: 13 residues. Here the CDR3 DNA reads TGCAGCGTCTTGGACATCCGCACAGATACGCAGTATTTT. This sequence encodes CSVLDIRTDTQYF.

The chain carries TRBV5-4 and TRBJ1-5; TRBD1 matches at 9 bases. This CDR3 region has 14 residues. The germline CDR1 and CDR2 sequences are SGHNT and YYREEE (reference sequence). J gave up 4 bases and V 4 bases, and 3 bases lay outside the gene matches. The CDR3 sequence: CASSRQGVNQPQHF. For the CDR3, the DNA is TGTGCCAGCAGCCGACAGGGGGTGAATCAGCCCCAGCATTTT.

J is TRBJ2-3 and V is TRBV7-2; 13 bases are shared with TRBD2. This CDR3 spans 17 amino acids. Germline V gene sequence: CDR1 SGHTA, CDR2 FQGNSA. J lost 1 base, V lost 5 bases, and 6 bases had no gene match. CDR3 residues: CASSPTSGRAGTDTQYF. CDR3 DNA: TGTGCCAGCAGCCCAACTAGCGGGAGGGCGGGCACAGATACGCAGTATTTT.

V and J are TRBV19 and TRBJ2-7, with 8 bases fitting TRBD1. The CDR3 sequence is 14 residues long. V was pared by 1 base and J by 5 bases, with 4 bases of the junction left unmatched. The germline V gene encodes CDR1 LNHDA and CDR2 SQIVND (reference sequence). The CDR3 loop is CASSIATGVDEQYF. CDR3 in DNA: TGTGCCAGTAGTATAGCGACAGGGGTCGACGAGCAGTACTTC. Looking up the rest from reference TRBV19 and TRBJ2-7 gives the full variable domain: DGGITQSPKYLFRKEGQNVTLSCEQNLNHDAMYWYRQDPGQGLRLIYYSQIVNDFQKGDIAEGYSVSREKKESFPLTVTSAQKNPTAFYLCASSIATGVDEQYFGPGTRLTVT.

This clone was counted once. The V call is TRBV6-5, the J call TRBJ1-1; D remains ambiguous. In germline, CDR1 is MNHEY, CDR2 SVGAGI. V was shortened by 0 bases and J by 1 base, with 9 bases between the two germline ends. This CDR3 has 15 residues. CDR3 residues: CASSYSRVTNTEAFF. CDR3 DNA: TGTGCCAGCAGTTACTCCCGGGTGACGAACACTGAAGCTTTCTTT.

The rearrangement links TRBV29-1 to TRBJ1-4; D is ambiguous. This CDR3 contains 13 residues. V lost 5 bases and J 0 bases, leaving 7 bases between the germline ends. Looked up from germline, CDR1 is SQVTM and CDR2 is ANQGSEA. CDR3 amino acids: CSVSPATNEKLFF. CDR3 DNA: TGCAGCGTTTCGCCGGCAACTAATGAAAAACTGTTTTTT.

This rearrangement joins TRBV30 to TRBJ2-7, with 10 nucleotides matching TRBD2. Per the germline V gene, CDR1 is GTSNPN and CDR2 is SVGIG (reference sequence). There are 14 residues in the CDR3. J was trimmed by 7 bases and V by 2 bases; bases with no gene match: 8. CDR3 DNA sequence: TGTGCCTGGAGTATAGTAGCGGGAGGAAGTGAGCAGTACTTC. Translating gives CAWSIVAGGSEQYF.